These T cell receptor beta chains were read from a single sample in a study of beta chain features in type 1 diabetes. Here immunoSEQ multiplex PCR was the method, and the copy in TCRdb shows in-frame clones only, minus some. The profile shows about 320,000 clones, about 14% of them singletons. The source material was central memory CD4+ T cells from blood. These receptors all come from a young man in good health. CDR3s include the opening cysteine and the closing phenylalanine or tryptophan. Fields, in order: V gene, clone size, CDR3 length, CDR3 protein. Expanded clones get a size class; other rows say once, few or many, or leave the size out.

>TRBV7-2|few|14
CASSPGLAGLGQFF
>TRBV7-8|few|14
CASSLGRVLYGYTF
>TRBV7-2|few|15
CASSLSGTGEQTQYF
>TRBV7-2|many|16
CASRGTGSSYNSPLHF
>TRBV5-4|-|14
CASSLQGNHYGYTF
>TRBV4-1|few|13
CASRQGAGQPQHF
>TRBV7-8|few|14
CASSLGRGPTEQYF
>TRBV2|few|14
CASSGGTSINEQFF
>TRBV19|few|17
CASTPHGGQGGTGELFF
>TRBV7-2|-|16
CASSPQPGTGASEQYF
>TRBV6-1|few|13
CASRGTANYGYTF
>TRBV5-1|few|16
CASSLFGGTDNSPLHF
>TRBV12-5|-|13
CASGLGAKNIQYF
>TRBV19|few|12
CASRDNWAPQHF
>TRBV29-1|-|10
CSVDPGEAFF
>TRBV5-1|-|14
CASSEGGGSETQYF
>TRBV30|few|14
CAWSLGPNTGELFF
>TRBV7-9|-|14
CASSFWGGPNTQYF
>TRBV7-6|-|17
CASSLASGGASSYEQYF
>TRBV4-2|-|15
CASSQDRGQGLGYTF
>TRBV19|-|14
CASSKLQGGTEAFF
>TRBV7-3|few|16
CASSLNPGGSYNEQFF
>TRBV6-6|few|13
CASSLPPTETQYF
>TRBV13|many|15
CASSLSVTTGEKLFF
>TRBV7-6|-|14
CASSLSELAGEQFF
>TRBV7-8|-|15
CASSRRGDRQETQYF
>TRBV11-2|-|16
CASSLGGADYGNTIYF
>TRBV6-5|few|14
CASSERAESNEQFF
>TRBV9|-|16
CASSFGTALMNTEAFF
>TRBV7-9|many|14
CAIKDRSRAGELFF
>TRBV18|-|14
CASRDRVSADTQYF
>TRBV5-8|few|17
CASSLAVRPADPETQYF
>TRBV7-9|many|12
CASSFSNQPQHF
>TRBV30|-|13
CAWKGLHQETQYF
>TRBV14|many|17
CASSQQGWRVGQETQYF
>TRBV25-1|-|13
CASATNGNYGYTF
>TRBV19|-|15
CASSIGWVASYEQYF
>TRBV7-9|many|11
CASSKSGGRNF
>TRBV15|few|17
CATSSWASGTYNSPLHF
>TRBV4-2|-|16
CASSQDSGLAGNEQFF